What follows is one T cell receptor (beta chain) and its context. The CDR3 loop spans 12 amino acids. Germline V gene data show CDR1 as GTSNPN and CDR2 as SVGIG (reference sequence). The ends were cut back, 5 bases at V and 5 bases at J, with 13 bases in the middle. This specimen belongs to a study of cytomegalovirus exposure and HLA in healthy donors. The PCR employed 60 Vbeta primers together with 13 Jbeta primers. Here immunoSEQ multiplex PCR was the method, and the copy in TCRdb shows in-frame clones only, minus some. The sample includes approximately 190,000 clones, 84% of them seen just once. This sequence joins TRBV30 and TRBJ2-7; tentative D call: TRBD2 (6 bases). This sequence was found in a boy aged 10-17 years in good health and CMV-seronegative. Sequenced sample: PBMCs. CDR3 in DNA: TGTGCCTGGGGTGCAACGGGGGACGAGCAGTACTTC. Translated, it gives CAWGATGDEQYF.